The present TCR beta chain was sequenced within a study of beta chain features in type 1 diabetes. Since all of the isolated RNA was reverse transcribed, expressed TCRB transcripts were what got sequenced. Some clones are missing from TCRdb's copy, which holds only in-frame ones; the method was immunoSEQ multiplex PCR. The sample comprises more than 350,000 clones, around 10% of which are singletons, and approximately 0.05% rests with the top ten. A word on this clone: Its antigen is as yet unknown. Other DNA sequences in the sample encode the same CDR3.

Study outcomes and limitations: Insertion counts at VDJ junctions were lower in type 1 diabetes patients, who also showed more deletions there.

The sequence was collected from a woman younger than 30 in good health. The sequenced material came from naive CD4+ T cells from blood.

The CDR3 is CASSGETQYF. The CDR3 bases are TGTGCCAGCAGTGGCGAGACCCAGTACTTC. The chain combines TRBV28 with TRBJ2-5; D unresolved. Trimming cost V 5 bases and J 5 bases, with 3 bases left between them. The CDR3 sequence is 10 residues long. Germline V CDR1 and CDR2: MDHEN, SYDVKM.